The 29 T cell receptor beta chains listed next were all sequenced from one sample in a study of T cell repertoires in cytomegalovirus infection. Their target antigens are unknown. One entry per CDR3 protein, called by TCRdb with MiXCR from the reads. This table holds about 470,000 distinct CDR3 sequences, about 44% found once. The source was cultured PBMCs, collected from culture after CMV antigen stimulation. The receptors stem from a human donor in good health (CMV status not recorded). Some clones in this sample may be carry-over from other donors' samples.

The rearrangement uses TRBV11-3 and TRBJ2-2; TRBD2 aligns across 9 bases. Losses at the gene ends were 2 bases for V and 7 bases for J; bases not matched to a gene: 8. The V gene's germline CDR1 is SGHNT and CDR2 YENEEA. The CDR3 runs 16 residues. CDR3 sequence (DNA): TGTGCCAGCAGCTTATTTAGCGGGAGCTTGGGCGGGGAGCTGTTTTTT. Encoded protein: CASSLFSGSLGGELFF.

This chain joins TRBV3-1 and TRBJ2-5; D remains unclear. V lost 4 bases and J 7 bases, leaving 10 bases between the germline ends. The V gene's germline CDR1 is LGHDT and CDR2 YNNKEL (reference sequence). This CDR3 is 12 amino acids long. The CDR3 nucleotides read TGTGCCAGCAGCCCGACAACGAGGACCCAGTACTTC. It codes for CASSPTTRTQYF.

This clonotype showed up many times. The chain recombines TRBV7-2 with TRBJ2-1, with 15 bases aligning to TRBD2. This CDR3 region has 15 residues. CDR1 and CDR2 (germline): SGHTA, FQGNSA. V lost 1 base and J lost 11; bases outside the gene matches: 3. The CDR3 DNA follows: TGTGCCAGCAGCTTAGGGACTAGCGGGAGGGGGAAGCAGTTCTTC. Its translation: CASSLGTSGRGKQFF.

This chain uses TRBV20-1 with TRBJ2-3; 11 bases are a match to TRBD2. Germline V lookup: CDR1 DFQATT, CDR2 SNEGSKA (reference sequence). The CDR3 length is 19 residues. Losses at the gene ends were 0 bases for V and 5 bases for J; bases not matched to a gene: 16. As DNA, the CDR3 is TGCAGTGCTAGAGAAGGCGGTAGCGGGGGGGCCGGGAACGAAGATACGCAGTATTTT. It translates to CSAREGGSGGAGNEDTQYF.

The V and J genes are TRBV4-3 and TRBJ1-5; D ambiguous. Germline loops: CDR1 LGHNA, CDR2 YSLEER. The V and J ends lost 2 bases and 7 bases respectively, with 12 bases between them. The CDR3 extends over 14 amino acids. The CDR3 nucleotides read TGCGCCAGCAGCCAATTCGGGTTGGGACAGCCCCAGCATTTT. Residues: CASSQFGLGQPQHF.

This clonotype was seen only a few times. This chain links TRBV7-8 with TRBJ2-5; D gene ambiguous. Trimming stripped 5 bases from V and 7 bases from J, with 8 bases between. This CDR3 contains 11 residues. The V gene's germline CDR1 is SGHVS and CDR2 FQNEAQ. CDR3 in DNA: TGTGCCAGCAGCACAAAAGGGACCCAGTACTTC. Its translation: CASSTKGTQYF.

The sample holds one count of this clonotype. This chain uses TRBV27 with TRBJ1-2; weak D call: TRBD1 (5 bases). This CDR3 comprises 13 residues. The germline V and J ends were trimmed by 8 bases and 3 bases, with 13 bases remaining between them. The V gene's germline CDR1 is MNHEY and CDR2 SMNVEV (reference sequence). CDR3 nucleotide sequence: TGTGCCAGCGCGGGCGACAGATACTATGGCTACACCTTC. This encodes CASAGDRYYGYTF.

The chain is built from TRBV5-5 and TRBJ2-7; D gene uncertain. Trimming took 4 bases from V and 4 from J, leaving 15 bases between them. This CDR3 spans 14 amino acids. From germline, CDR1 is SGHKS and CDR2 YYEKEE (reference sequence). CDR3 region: CASSTTIDRYEQYF. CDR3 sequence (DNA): TGTGCCAGCAGCACAACCATCGACCGTTACGAGCAGTACTTC.

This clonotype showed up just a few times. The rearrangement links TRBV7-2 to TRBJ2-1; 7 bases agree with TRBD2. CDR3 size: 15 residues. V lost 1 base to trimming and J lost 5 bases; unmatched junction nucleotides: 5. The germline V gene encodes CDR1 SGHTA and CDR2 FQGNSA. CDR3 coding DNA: TGTGCCAGCAGCTTAGGGGGCGGGAGAAACAATGAGCAGTTCTTC. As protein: CASSLGGGRNNEQFF.

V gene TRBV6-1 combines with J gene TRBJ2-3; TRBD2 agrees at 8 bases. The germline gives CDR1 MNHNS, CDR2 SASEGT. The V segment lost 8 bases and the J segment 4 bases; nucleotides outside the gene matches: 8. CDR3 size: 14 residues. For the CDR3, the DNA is TGTGCCAGCCAGCGACTAGCGACCCCAGATACGCAGTATTTT. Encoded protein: CASQRLATPDTQYF.

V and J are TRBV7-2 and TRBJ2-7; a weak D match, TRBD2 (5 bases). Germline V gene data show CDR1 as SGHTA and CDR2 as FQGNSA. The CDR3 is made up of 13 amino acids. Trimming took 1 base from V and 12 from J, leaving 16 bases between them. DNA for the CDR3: TGTGCCAGCAGCTTAGTCGGAGTGCGGGTCATGTACTTC. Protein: CASSLVGVRVMYF.

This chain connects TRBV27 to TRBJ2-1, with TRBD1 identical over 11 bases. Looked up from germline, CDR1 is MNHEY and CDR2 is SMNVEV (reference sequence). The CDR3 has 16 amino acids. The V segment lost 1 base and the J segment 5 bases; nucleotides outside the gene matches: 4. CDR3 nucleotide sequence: TGTGCCAGCAGTTTATTGGGACAGGGGGAAAACAATGAGCAGTTCTTC. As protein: CASSLLGQGENNEQFF.

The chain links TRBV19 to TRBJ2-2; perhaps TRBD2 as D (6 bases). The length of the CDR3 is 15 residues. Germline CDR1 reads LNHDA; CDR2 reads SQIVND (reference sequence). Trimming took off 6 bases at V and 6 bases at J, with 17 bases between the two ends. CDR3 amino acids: CASRLMASDAGELFF. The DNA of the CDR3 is TGTGCCAGTAGACTCATGGCTAGCGATGCCGGGGAGCTGTTTTTT.

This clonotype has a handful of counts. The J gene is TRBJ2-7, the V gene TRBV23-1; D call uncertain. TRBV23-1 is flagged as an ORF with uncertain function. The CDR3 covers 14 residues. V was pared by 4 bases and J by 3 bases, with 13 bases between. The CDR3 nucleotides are TGCGCCAGCAGTCCCCCCAGTACGGGCTACGAGCAGTACTTC. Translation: CASSPPSTGYEQYF.

The chain's CDR3 is CASSTRVIGTGELFF. The CDR3 DNA reads as TGTGCCAGCAGTACCAGGGTGATTGGGACCGGGGAGCTGTTTTTT. This chain connects TRBV12-3 or TRBV12-4 to TRBJ2-2; D is possibly TRBD1 (5 bases). The length of the CDR3 is 15 residues. V lost 5 bases and J 5 bases, leaving 15 bases between the germline ends.

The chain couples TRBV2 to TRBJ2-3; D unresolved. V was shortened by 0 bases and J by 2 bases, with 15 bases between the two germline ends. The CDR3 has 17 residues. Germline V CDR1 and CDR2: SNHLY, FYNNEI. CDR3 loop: CASSEALLGRATDTQYF. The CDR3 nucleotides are TGTGCCAGCAGTGAAGCGCTTCTCGGACGAGCCACAGATACGCAGTATTTT.

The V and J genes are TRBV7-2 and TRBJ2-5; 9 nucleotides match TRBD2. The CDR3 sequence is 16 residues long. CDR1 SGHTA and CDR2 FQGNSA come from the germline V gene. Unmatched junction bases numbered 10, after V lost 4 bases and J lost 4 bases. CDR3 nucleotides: TGTGCCAGCAGCTCCGCCCCTTTAGCGGGGGTAGAGACCCAGTACTTC. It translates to CASSSAPLAGVETQYF.

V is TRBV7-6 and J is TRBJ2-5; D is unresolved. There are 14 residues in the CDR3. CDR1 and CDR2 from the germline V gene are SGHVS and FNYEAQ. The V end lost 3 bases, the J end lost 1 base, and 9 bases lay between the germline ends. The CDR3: CASSFPNPQETQYF. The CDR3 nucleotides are TGTGCCAGCAGCTTTCCAAACCCCCAAGAGACCCAGTACTTC.

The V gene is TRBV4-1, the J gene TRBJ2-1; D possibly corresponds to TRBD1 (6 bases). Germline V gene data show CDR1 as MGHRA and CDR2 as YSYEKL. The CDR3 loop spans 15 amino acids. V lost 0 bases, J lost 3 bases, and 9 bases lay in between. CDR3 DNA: TGCGCCAGCAGCCAAGAGGGGGCGAGCTACAATGAGCAGTTCTTC. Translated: CASSQEGASYNEQFF.

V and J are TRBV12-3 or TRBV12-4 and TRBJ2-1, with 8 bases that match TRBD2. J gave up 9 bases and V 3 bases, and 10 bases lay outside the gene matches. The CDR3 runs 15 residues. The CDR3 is CASSFSRGRPSEQFF. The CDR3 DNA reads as TGTGCCAGCAGTTTTAGCCGCGGGAGGCCCAGTGAGCAGTTCTTC.

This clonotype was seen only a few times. In nucleotides, the CDR3 is TGTGCCAGCAGCTTAGCGGGACAGGGTTACACTGAAGCTTTCTTT. It specifies CASSLAGQGYTEAFF. The chain combines TRBV7-2 with TRBJ1-1; 9 bases line up with TRBD1. Germline V gene lookup returns CDR1 SGHTA and CDR2 FQGNSA. This CDR3 contains 15 residues. Losses at the gene ends were 0 bases for V and 3 bases for J; bases not matched to a gene: 2.

The CDR3 sequence is CASSLERTRVGETQYF. The CDR3 region has the DNA TGTGCCAGCAGCTTAGAGAGGACTAGAGTCGGTGAGACCCAGTACTTC. V is TRBV7-8 and J is TRBJ2-5; TRBD2 matches 7 bases. Germline-derived CDR1 and CDR2 are SGHVS and FQNEAQ. The CDR3 is 16 residues long. After removal of 1 base from V and 5 bases from J, the junction contained 10 bases not matched to a gene.

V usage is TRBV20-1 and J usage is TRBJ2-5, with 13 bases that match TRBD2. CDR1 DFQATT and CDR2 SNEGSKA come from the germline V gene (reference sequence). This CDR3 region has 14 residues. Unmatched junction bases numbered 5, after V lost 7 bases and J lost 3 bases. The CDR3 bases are TGCAGTGGCCTAGGACTAGCGGGGGAAGAGACCCAGTACTTC. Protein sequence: CSGLGLAGEETQYF.

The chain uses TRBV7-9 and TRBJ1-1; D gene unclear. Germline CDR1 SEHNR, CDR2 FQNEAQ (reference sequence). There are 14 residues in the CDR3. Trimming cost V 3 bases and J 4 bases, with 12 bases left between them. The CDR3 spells CASSLGYGPTEAFF. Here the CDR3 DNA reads TGTGCCAGCAGCTTGGGTTATGGGCCCACTGAAGCTTTCTTT. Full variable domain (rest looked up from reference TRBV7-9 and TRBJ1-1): DTGVSQNPRHKITKRGQNVTFRCDPISEHNRLYWYRQTLGQGPEFLTYFQNEAQLEKSRLLSDRFSAERPKGSFSTLEIQRTEQGDSAMYLCASSLGYGPTEAFFGQGTRLTVV.

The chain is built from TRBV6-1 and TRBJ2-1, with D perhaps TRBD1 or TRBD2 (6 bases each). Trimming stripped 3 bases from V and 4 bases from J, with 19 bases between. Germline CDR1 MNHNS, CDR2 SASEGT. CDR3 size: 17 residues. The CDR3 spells CASSDSARGAGYNEQFF. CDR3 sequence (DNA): TGTGCCAGCAGTGACTCCGCGAGGGGGGCGGGATACAATGAGCAGTTCTTC.

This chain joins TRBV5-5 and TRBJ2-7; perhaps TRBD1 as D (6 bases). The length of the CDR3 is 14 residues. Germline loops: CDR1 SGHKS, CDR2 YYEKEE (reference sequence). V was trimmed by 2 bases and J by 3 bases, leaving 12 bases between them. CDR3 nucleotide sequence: TGTGCCAGCAGCTTAGGGGGTTGGGGCTACGAGCAGTACTTC. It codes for CASSLGGWGYEQYF. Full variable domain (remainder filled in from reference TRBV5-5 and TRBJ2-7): DAGVTQSPTHLIKTRGQQVTLRCSPISGHKSVSWYQQVLGQGPQFIFQYYEKEERGRGNFPDRFSARQFPNYSSELNVNALLLGDSALYLCASSLGGWGYEQYFGPGTRLTVT.

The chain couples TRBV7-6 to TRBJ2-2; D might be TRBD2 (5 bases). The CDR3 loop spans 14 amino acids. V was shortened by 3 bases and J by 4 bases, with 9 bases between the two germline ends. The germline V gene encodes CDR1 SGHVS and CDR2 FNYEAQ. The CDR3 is CASSFSGVTGELFF. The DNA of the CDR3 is TGTGCCAGCAGCTTTTCCGGGGTCACCGGGGAGCTGTTTTTT. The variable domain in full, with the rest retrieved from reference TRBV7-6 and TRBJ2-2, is GAGVSQSPRYKVTKRGQDVALRCDPISGHVSLYWYRQALGQGPEFLTYFNYEAQQDKSGLPNDRFSAERPEGSISTLTIQRTEQRDSAMYRCASSFSGVTGELFFGEGSRLTVL.

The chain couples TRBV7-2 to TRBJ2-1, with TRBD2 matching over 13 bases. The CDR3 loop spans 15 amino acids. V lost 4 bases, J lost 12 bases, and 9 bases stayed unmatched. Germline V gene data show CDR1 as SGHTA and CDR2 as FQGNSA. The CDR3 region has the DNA TGTGCCAGCAGCTGGACTAGCGGGAGTCCCGATGGGCAGTTCTTC. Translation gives CASSWTSGSPDGQFF.

The CDR3 here is CASSSSLAGARISSYEQYF. The CDR3 region has the DNA TGTGCCAGCAGTTCCTCTTTAGCGGGGGCACGGATAAGCTCCTACGAGCAGTACTTC. The V and J genes are TRBV11-2 and TRBJ2-7, with TRBD2 matching over 9 bases. The CDR3 has 19 amino acids. CDR1 is SGHAT and CDR2 is FQNNGV in the germline V gene. V dropped 6 bases and J dropped 0; count of bases not matched to a gene: 18.